What follows are 12 T cell receptor beta chains derived from one specimen sequenced in a study of control samples from healthy donors and cancer patients. The protocol was immunoSEQ multiplex PCR, while the TCRdb copy is restricted to in-frame clones and leaves out a portion. This sample has roughly 150,000 clones, with around 88% found just once. Material: blood. All receptors come from a man between 18 and 29 years old in good health.

This clone was observed a single time. The chain recombines TRBV27 with TRBJ1-1; 8 nucleotides line up with TRBD1. Germline V gene sequence: CDR1 MNHEY, CDR2 SMNVEV (reference sequence). CDR3 size: 16 residues. Trimming removed 5 bases from V and 3 bases from J; junction bases left unmatched: 11. As DNA, the CDR3 is TGTGCCAGCAGTCCAGGACAGGGTGGTAGGGACACTGAAGCTTTCTTT. This translates into CASSPGQGGRDTEAFF.

The V call is TRBV6-2 or TRBV6-3, the J call TRBJ1-1; D is perhaps TRBD1 (6 bases). V was clipped by 6 bases and J by 2 bases, with 19 bases between them. Looked up from germline, CDR1 is MNHEY and CDR2 is SVGEGT. This CDR3 has 16 residues. CDR3 residues: CASSRAGAAGNTEAFF. In DNA, the CDR3 is TGTGCCAGCAGCAGAGCAGGGGCCGCGGGCAACACTGAAGCTTTCTTT.

The genes are TRBV2 and TRBJ1-1; D is uncertain. Trimming removed 4 bases at V and 7 bases at J, with 10 bases between. The CDR3 runs 12 residues. Germline values: CDR1 SNHLY, CDR2 FYNNEI. CDR3 sequence (DNA): TGTGCCAGCAGTGGCGACACCGGTGAAGCTTTCTTT. It specifies CASSGDTGEAFF.

A single count supports this clone. The rearrangement links TRBV28 to TRBJ2-5; D not certain. V was trimmed by 6 bases and J by 5 bases, leaving 13 bases between them. The CDR3 is 13 amino acids. Germline assignment: CDR1 MDHEN and CDR2 SYDVKM. This CDR3 is CASRPRLIETQYF. CDR3 coding DNA: TGTGCCAGCAGGCCCCGGCTTATCGAGACCCAGTACTTC.

V is TRBV14 and J is TRBJ1-1, with D unclear. Germline CDR1 and CDR2: SGHDN and FVKESK. Trimming left V 1 base short and J 8 bases short, with 11 bases between. CDR3 size: 13 residues. The CDR3 protein is CASSQVLTVEAFF. The CDR3 bases are TGTGCCAGCAGCCAAGTATTAACAGTGGAAGCTTTCTTT. Based on the CDR3 plus reference TRBV14 and TRBJ1-1, the full variable domain is EAGVTQFPSHSVIEKGQTVTLRCDPISGHDNLYWYRRVMGKEIKFLLHFVKESKQDESGMPNNRFLAERTGGTYSTLKVQPAELEDSGVYFCASSQVLTVEAFFGQGTRLTVV.

The rearrangement uses TRBV19 and TRBJ1-2, with a weak D call TRBD1 (5 bases). Germline V CDR1 and CDR2: LNHDA, SQIVND (reference sequence). The CDR3 is 17 amino acids. V was cut by 5 bases and J by 5 bases, with 24 bases left in between. CDR3: CASSRRGEEAREYGYTF. CDR3 bases: TGTGCCAGTAGTCGCCGGGGTGAGGAGGCCAGGGAATATGGCTACACCTTC. Filled out from reference TRBV19 and TRBJ1-2, the complete variable domain reads DGGITQSPKYLFRKEGQNVTLSCEQNLNHDAMYWYRQDPGQGLRLIYYSQIVNDFQKGDIAEGYSVSREKKESFPLTVTSAQKNPTAFYLCASSRRGEEAREYGYTFGSGTRLTVV.

Here the CDR3 reads CASSLGGQGATEAFF. As DNA, the CDR3 is TGTGCCAGCAGCTTAGGGGGACAGGGGGCCACTGAAGCTTTCTTT. This chain links TRBV7-9 with TRBJ1-1; 12 positions agree with TRBD1. The V and J ends lost 1 base and 4 bases, in that order; junction bases with no gene match: 1. The CDR3 sequence is 15 residues long. Germline CDR1 reads SEHNR; CDR2 reads FQNEAQ (reference sequence).

The V gene is TRBV19, the J gene TRBJ2-3, with D perhaps given as TRBD1 or TRBD2 (6 bases each). Trimming took off 6 bases at V and 0 bases at J, with 16 bases between the two ends. This CDR3 is 16 amino acids long. Germline V gene lookup returns CDR1 LNHDA and CDR2 SQIVND (reference sequence). The CDR3 region has the DNA TGTGCCAGTAGCGCGAGTGGGGGGCCTAGCACAGATACGCAGTATTTT. Amino acid sequence: CASSASGGPSTDTQYF.

The rearrangement joins TRBV18 to TRBJ2-7; perhaps TRBD1 as D (7 bases). Trimming pared 2 bases from V and 4 bases from J, leaving 15 bases between. Germline V gene data show CDR1 as KGHSH and CDR2 as LQKENI. The CDR3 spans 15 residues. CDR3 region: CASSPGAGGLYEQYF. The CDR3 DNA sequence: TGTGCCAGCTCACCAGGGGCAGGGGGACTTTACGAGCAGTACTTC.

This sequence joins TRBV10-1 and TRBJ1-3; 10 positions match TRBD1. Trimming removed 10 bases from V and 3 bases from J; junction bases left unmatched: 21. Looked up from germline, CDR1 is WNHNN and CDR2 is SYGVQD (reference sequence). This CDR3 contains 19 residues. DNA for the CDR3: TGCGCCACCAGACCCGAAGGGAGACAGGGGGCTTCATGTGGAAACACCATATATTTT. As protein: CATRPEGRQGASCGNTIYF.

The rearrangement uses TRBV6-5 and TRBJ2-7; possibly TRBD1 or TRBD2 for D (5 bases each). The CDR3 runs to 15 residues. The V gene lost 0 bases and the J gene lost 6 bases, with 15 bases spanning the gap. The germline V gene has CDR1 MNHEY and CDR2 SVGAGI. The CDR3 coding sequence is TGTGCCAGCAGTTACTCACCGGGACCCCCCGGCGAGCAGTACTTC. This codes for CASSYSPGPPGEQYF.

This chain uses TRBV6-6 with TRBJ1-1; 7 bases are shared with TRBD1. Unmatched junction bases numbered 12, after V lost 5 bases and J lost 0 bases. The CDR3 consists of 17 residues. Germline V gene data show CDR1 as MNHNY and CDR2 as SVGAGI (reference sequence). The CDR3: CASSQPTGVGLNTEAFF. CDR3 bases: TGTGCCAGCAGTCAACCCACAGGGGTAGGGTTGAACACTGAAGCTTTCTTT.